This T cell receptor (beta chain) appears in the sequencing data of a study of T cell responses to AZD1222 COVID-19 vaccine. General study points: The donor cohort was predominantly white British with a female majority, and clonal diversity may have been underestimated. The breadth and depth of Spike-specific TCRs increased once two AZD1222 doses had been given. Epitopes outside B.1.351 and B.1.1.7 mutated regions reportedly drew nearly half of spike TCRs. Mapped onto spike, vaccine-associated CD4 TCRs spanned it and were dominant at 160-218 and 743-854.

Worth noting for this clone: Its matching antigen is unknown.

Trimming at V came to 4 bases and at J to 7 bases, leaving 10 bases not matched to a gene. This CDR3 is built from 16 residues. Germline V gene data show CDR1 as SEHNR and CDR2 as FQNEAQ (reference sequence). The assay was immunoSEQ multiplex PCR, and TCRdb's table has in-frame clones only and misses some. The table lists 95,000 to 120,000 clones, roughly 90% of them singletons. The chain couples TRBV7-9 to TRBJ2-1, with 10 bases aligning to TRBD1. Here the sequenced sample was peripheral blood, taken on day 0 of MenACWY control vaccination. The TCR was taken from an adult in good health. The chain's CDR3 is CASSSLGQGPMNEQFF. CDR3 DNA sequence: TGTGCCAGCAGCTCATTGGGACAGGGGCCTATGAATGAGCAGTTCTTC.